This TCR beta chain was recorded in a study of blood T cell repertoires in COVID-19. Produced via immunoSEQ multiplex PCR; TCRdb's table is partial and in-frame only. In the table there are 120,000 or so clones, roughly 79% of which are singletons. The germline V gene encodes CDR1 SGHRS and CDR2 YFSETQ. The V gene end was trimmed by 5 bases and the J gene end by 1 base; junction bases not matched to a gene: 17. This CDR3 comprises 19 residues. The sample was peripheral blood. The rearrangement joins TRBV5-1 to TRBJ1-1, with 10 bases identical to TRBD1. This TCR was sampled from a human donor in a cohort sampled during active COVID-19. The CDR3 DNA is TGCGCCAGCAGGGCGAGCCAAACGACAGGGGGCTCAAGGAACACTGAAGCTTTCTTT. Translated: CASRASQTTGGSRNTEAFF.